This TCR beta chain is from a study of T-cell memory formation after mild COVID-19. Study conclusions and caveats: CM and EM subsets held most contracting CD4+ clones; EMRA held CD8+ ones.

The authors produced TCR alpha and TCR beta cDNA libraries with sample barcodes and UMIs by 5'RACE using constant-segment primers. TCRdb re-called the 5' RACE reads through MiXCR, storing one row per CDR3 protein. The sample includes some 120,000 distinct CDR3 sequences, over 15% of them seen just once. In its sample, this clonotype was seen a few times. The antigen is not known. The germline V gene encodes CDR1 LGHNA and CDR2 YSLEER. The CDR3 is 10 amino acids. V gave up 10 bases and J gave up 1 base, with 4 bases separating them. This clonotype originated in a man aged 18 to 29 who had mild COVID-19 (a few samples of this study predate the infection). Cell type and time point are not known. Sequencing was done on a sample of PBMCs or a T cell subset sorted from them (not recorded which). The rearrangement joins TRBV4-3 to TRBJ1-1; D is ambiguous. CDR3 in DNA: TGCGCCACATGGAACACTGAAGCTTTCTTT. Translating gives CATWNTEAFF.